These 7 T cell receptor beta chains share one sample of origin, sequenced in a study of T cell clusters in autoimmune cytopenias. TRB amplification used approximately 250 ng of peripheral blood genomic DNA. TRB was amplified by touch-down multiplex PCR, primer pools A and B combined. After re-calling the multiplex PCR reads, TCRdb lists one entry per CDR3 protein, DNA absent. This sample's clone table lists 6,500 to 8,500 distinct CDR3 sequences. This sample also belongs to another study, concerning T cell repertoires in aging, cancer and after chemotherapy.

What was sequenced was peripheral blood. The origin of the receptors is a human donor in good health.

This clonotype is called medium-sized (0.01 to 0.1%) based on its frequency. The CDR3 region is CASSPAAGEYQETQYF. The rearrangement links TRBV27 to TRBJ2-5; there is no DNA to check the TCRdb D call of TRBD2. Per germline, CDR1 MNHEY and CDR2 SMNVEV (reference sequence). This CDR3 comprises 16 residues.

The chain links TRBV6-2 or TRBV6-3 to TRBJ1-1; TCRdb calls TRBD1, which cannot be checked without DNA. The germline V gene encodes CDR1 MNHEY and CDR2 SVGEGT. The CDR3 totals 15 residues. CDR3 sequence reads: CASNKGLREGTEAFF.

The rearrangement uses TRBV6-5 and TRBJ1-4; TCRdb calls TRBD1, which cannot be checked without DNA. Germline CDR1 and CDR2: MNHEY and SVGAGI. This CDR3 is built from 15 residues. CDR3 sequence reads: CASSGGGATNEKLFF.

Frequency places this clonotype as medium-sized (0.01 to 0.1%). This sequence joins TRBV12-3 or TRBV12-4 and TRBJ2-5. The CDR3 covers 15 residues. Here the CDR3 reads CASSPHRDQIETQYF.

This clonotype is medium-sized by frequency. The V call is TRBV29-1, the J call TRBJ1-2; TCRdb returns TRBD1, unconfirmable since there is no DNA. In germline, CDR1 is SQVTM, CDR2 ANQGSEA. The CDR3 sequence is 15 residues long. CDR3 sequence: CSVTAVQGPAGGYTF.

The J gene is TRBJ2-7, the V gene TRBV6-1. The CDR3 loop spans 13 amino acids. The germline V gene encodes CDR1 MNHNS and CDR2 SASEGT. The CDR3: CASRVGVSYEQYF.

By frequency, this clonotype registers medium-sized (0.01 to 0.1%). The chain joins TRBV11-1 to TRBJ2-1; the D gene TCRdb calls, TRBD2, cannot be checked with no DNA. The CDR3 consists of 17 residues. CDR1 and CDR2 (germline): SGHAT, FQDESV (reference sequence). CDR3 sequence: CASSLGFLSGGYNEQFF.